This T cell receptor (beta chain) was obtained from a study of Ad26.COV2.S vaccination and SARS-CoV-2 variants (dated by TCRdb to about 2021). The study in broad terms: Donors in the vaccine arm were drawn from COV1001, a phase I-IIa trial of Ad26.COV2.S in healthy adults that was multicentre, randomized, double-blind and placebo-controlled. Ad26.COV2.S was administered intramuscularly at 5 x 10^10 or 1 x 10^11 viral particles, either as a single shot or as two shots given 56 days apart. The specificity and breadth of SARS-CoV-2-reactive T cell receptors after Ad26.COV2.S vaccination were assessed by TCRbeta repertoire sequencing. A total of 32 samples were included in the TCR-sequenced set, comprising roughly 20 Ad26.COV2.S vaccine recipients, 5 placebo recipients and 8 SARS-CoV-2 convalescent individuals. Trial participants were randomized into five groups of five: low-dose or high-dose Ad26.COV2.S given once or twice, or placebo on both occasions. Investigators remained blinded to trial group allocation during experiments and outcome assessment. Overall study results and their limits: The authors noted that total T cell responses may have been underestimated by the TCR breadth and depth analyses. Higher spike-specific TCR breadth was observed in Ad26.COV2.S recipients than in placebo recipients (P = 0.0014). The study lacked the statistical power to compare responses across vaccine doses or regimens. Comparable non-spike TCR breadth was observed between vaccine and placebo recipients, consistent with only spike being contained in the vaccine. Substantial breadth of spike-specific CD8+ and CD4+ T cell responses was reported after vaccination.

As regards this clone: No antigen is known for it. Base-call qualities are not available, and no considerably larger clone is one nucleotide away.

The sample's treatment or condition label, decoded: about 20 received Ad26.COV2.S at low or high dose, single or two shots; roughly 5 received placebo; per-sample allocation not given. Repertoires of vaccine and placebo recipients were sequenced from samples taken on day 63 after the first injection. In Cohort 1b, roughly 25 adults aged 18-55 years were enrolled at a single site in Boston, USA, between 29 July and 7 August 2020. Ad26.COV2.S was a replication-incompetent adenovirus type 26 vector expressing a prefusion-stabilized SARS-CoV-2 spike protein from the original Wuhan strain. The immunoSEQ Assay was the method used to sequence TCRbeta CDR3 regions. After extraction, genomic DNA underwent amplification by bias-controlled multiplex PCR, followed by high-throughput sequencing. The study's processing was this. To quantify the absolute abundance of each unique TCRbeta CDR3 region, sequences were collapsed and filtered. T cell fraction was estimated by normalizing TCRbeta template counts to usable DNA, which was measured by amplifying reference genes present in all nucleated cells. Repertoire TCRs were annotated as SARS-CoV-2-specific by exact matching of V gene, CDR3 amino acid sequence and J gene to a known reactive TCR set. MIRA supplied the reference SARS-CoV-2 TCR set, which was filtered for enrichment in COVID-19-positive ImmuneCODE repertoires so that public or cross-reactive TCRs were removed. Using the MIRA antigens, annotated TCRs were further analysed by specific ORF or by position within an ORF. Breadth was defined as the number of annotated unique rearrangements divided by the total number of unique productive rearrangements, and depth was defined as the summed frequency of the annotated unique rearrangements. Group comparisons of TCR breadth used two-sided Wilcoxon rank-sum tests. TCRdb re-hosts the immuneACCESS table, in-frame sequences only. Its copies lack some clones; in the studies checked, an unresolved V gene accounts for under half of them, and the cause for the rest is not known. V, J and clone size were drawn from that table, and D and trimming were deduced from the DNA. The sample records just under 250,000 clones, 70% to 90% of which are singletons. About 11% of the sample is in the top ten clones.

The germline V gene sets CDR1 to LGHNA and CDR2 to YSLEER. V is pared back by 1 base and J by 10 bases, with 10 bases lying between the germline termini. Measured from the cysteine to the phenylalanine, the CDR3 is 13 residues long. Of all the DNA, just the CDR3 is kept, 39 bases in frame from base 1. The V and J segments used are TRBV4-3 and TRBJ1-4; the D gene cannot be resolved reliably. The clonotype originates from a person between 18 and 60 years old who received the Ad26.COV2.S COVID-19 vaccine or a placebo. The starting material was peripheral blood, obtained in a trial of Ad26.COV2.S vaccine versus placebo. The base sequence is TGCGCCAGCAGCCAAGCCGGTATGGGAAAACTGTTTTTT. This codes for CASSQAGMGKLFF.